The 30 T cell receptor beta chains given below trace back to one sample, sequenced in a study of T cells after yellow fever vaccination. Via MiXCR, TCRdb re-called the 5' RACE reads, giving one row per CDR3 protein. The sample lists 550,000 or so distinct CDR3 sequences; 15% to 20% were seen once. This sample comprised PBMCs, obtained 15 days after the yellow fever booster vaccination. These receptors originate from a man aged 30 to 45 who received the YFV17D yellow fever vaccine.

V is TRBV10-3 and J is TRBJ2-3; 7 nucleotides match TRBD2. Trimming cost V 1 base and J 2 bases; bases outside gene matches: 6. This CDR3 is built from 16 residues. The V gene's germline CDR1 is ENHRY and CDR2 SYGVKD. The CDR3 DNA reads TGTGCCATCAGTGAGTACCTAGCGGAACTCACAGATACGCAGTATTTT. Its translation: CAISEYLAELTDTQYF.

V and J are TRBV20-1 and TRBJ2-5; D gene unclear. Germline CDR1 and CDR2: DFQATT and SNEGSKA (reference sequence). This CDR3 is built from 13 residues. The ends were cut back, 4 bases at V and 0 bases at J, with 9 bases in the middle. As DNA, the CDR3 is TGCAGTGCTACCGACACGAACCAAGAGACCCAGTACTTC. Translated: CSATDTNQETQYF.

On this clonotype itself: Just one base apart from a much larger clone, this may be a read error. Because the CDR3 is missing its conserved closing phenylalanine or tryptophan, this is likely a read error. The V call is TRBV7-2, the J call TRBJ2-1; 8 nucleotides match TRBD2. The CDR3 is 15 amino acids. The J segment lost 5 bases and the V segment lost 5 bases, leaving 8 bases of the junction unmatched. Germline loops: CDR1 SGHTA, CDR2 FQGNSA. The CDR3 region is CASSPGSGGNNEQFS. CDR3 sequence (DNA): TGTGCCAGCAGCCCGGGGAGCGGGGGAAACAATGAGCAGTTCTCC.

In its sample, this clonotype was seen a few times. The gene calls are TRBV3-1 and TRBJ2-7; TRBD2 matches at 11 bases. Germline V gene data show CDR1 as LGHDT and CDR2 as YNNKEL (reference sequence). V lost 5 bases, J lost 4 bases, and 7 bases stayed unmatched. The CDR3 is 15 residues long. The CDR3 nucleotides are TGTGCCAGCAGCAGGGGACTAGCGGAGCGATACGAGCAGTACTTC. This gives the protein CASSRGLAERYEQYF.

This clonotype has only a few counts. The chain couples TRBV20-1 to TRBJ2-3; perhaps TRBD1 as D (7 bases). CDR1 is DFQATT, CDR2 SNEGSKA, per germline (reference sequence). V was shortened by 5 bases and J by 9 bases, with 15 bases between the two germline ends. This CDR3 is 12 amino acids long. The CDR3 loop is CSALLQGRTQYF. In DNA, the CDR3 is TGCAGTGCTTTACTACAGGGGAGGACGCAGTATTTT.

The rearrangement joins TRBV30 to TRBJ2-3, with D possibly matching TRBD2 (6 bases). V lost 0 bases to trimming and J lost 2 bases, with 12 bases between them. The germline gives CDR1 GTSNPN, CDR2 SVGIG (reference sequence). CDR3 length equals 15 residues. CDR3 amino acids: CAWSVGRRSTDTQYF. DNA for the CDR3: TGTGCCTGGAGTGTAGGGAGGCGGTCCACAGATACGCAGTATTTT. The variable domain in full, completed from reference TRBV30 and TRBJ2-3, reads SQTIHQWPATLVQPVGSPLSLECTVEGTSNPNLYWYRQAAGRGLQLLFYSVGIGQISSEVPQNLSASRPQDRQFILSSKKLLLSDSGFYLCAWSVGRRSTDTQYFGPGTRLTVL.

The gene calls are TRBV7-2 and TRBJ2-5, with D perhaps TRBD1 (5 bases). This CDR3 is built from 16 residues. Germline CDR1 SGHTA, CDR2 FQGNSA. Trimming took off 1 base at V and 5 bases at J, with 17 bases between the two ends. The CDR3 loop reads CASSLVSRTKVETQYF. The CDR3 nucleotides read TGTGCCAGCAGCTTAGTCTCGCGGACAAAGGTGGAGACCCAGTACTTC.

CDR3 nucleotides: TGTGCCAGCAGTTTTACCGACCGTTATGGAGAGACCCAGTACTTC. Amino acid sequence: CASSFTDRYGETQYF. The rearrangement links TRBV12-3 or TRBV12-4 to TRBJ2-5; D is ambiguous. The CDR3 totals 15 residues. Trimming shortened V by 3 bases and J by 4 bases, and 15 bases separated the two germline ends.

This clonotype was observed many times. The chain has TRBV6-2 or TRBV6-3 and TRBJ2-6; D gene unclear. The CDR3 is made up of 15 amino acids. Germline V gene lookup returns CDR1 MNHEY and CDR2 SVGEGT. V was clipped by 4 bases and J by 0 bases, with 7 bases between them. The CDR3 sequence is CASSFPHSGANVLTF. CDR3 DNA sequence: TGTGCCAGCAGTTTCCCCCACTCTGGGGCCAACGTCCTGACTTTC.

This sequence joins TRBV20-1 and TRBJ2-1; 9 bases map to TRBD2. This CDR3 contains 14 residues. Germline loops: CDR1 DFQATT, CDR2 SNEGSKA (reference sequence). In nucleotides, the CDR3 is TGCAGAGTTAGCGGGAGAGGATCCTACAATGAGCAGTTCTTC. Its translation is CRVSGRGSYNEQFF.

The chain employs TRBV11-2 and TRBJ2-7, with D possibly TRBD2 on 5 matching bases. V was cut by 5 bases and J by 2 bases, with 13 bases left in between. This CDR3 is built from 14 residues. CDR1 and CDR2 (germline): SGHAT, FQNNGV. The CDR3 DNA reads as TGTGCCAGCAGCCTACAAAAGGGAGCCTACGAGCAGTACTTC. It encodes CASSLQKGAYEQYF.

Only a few counts were recorded for this clonotype. The chain combines TRBV5-6 with TRBJ2-5; D is possibly TRBD2 (5 bases). V lost 4 bases and J 7 bases, leaving 14 bases between the germline ends. Germline assignment: CDR1 SGHDT and CDR2 YYEEEE. The CDR3 contains 13 residues. For the CDR3, the DNA is TGTGCCAGCAGCCTTCGACCTCGGGGGACCCAGTACTTC. Its protein product is CASSLRPRGTQYF. The full variable domain, rest sourced from reference TRBV5-6 and TRBJ2-5, is DAGVTQSPTHLIKTRGQQVTLRCSPKSGHDTVSWYQQALGQGPQFIFQYYEEEERQRGNFPDRFSGHQFPNYSSELNVNALLLGDSALYLCASSLRPRGTQYFGPGTRLLVL.

This clonotype was counted ten times or more. V usage is TRBV3-1 and J usage is TRBJ2-1, with a weak D call TRBD1 (5 bases). Trimming pared 2 bases from V and 5 bases from J, leaving 10 bases between. From germline, CDR1 is LGHDT and CDR2 YNNKEL (reference sequence). This CDR3 has 14 residues. CDR3 region: CASSQPPGNNEQFF. The CDR3 DNA is TGTGCCAGCAGCCAACCGCCAGGGAACAATGAGCAGTTCTTC.

The chain is built from TRBV5-1 and TRBJ1-6; D may be TRBD1 (6 bases). Trimming pared 1 base from V and 13 bases from J, leaving 15 bases between. The V gene's germline CDR1 is SGHRS and CDR2 YFSETQ. This CDR3 region has 14 residues. The CDR3 protein is CASSLRGAENPLHF. As DNA, the CDR3 is TGCGCCAGCAGCTTGAGGGGGGCGGAGAATCCCCTCCACTTT. The full variable domain, rest sourced from reference TRBV5-1 and TRBJ1-6, is KAGVTQTPRYLIKTRGQQVTLSCSPISGHRSVSWYQQTPGQGLQFLFEYFSETQRNKGNFPGRFSGRQFSNSRSEMNVSTLELGDSALYLCASSLRGAENPLHFGNGTRLTVT.

V usage is TRBV12-3 or TRBV12-4 and J usage is TRBJ2-3, with TRBD2 identical over 13 bases. The CDR3 runs to 15 residues. V dropped 6 bases and J dropped 5; count of bases not matched to a gene: 5. The CDR3 DNA follows: TGTGCCAGCAGGCCGGGACTAGCGGGAAGAGATACGCAGTATTTT. Amino acids: CASRPGLAGRDTQYF.

This clonotype was found a few times. CDR3 nucleotides: TGTGCCAGCACCGCTGGGGTGAACACTGAAGCTTTCTTT. Residues: CASTAGVNTEAFF. The rearrangement links TRBV3-1 to TRBJ1-1; the D is unclear. Deletions cut 7 bases from V and 0 bases from J, with 9 bases between. This CDR3 has 13 amino acids. CDR1 is LGHDT and CDR2 is YNNKEL in the germline V gene (reference sequence).

The chain has TRBV20-1 and TRBJ2-5; 8 nucleotides align to TRBD2. V shed 6 bases, J shed 1 base, and the junction held 1 base outside the gene matches. Germline CDR1 and CDR2: DFQATT and SNEGSKA (reference sequence). This CDR3 has 12 residues. CDR3 residues: CSAGTSQETQYF. The CDR3 DNA follows: TGCAGTGCCGGGACTAGCCAAGAGACCCAGTACTTC.

This clonotype was counted ten times or more. The chain combines TRBV7-2 with TRBJ2-7; a weak D match, TRBD2 (5 bases). Germline-derived CDR1 and CDR2 are SGHTA and FQGNSA. V lost 3 bases to trimming and J lost 6 bases, with 6 bases between them. The CDR3 consists of 11 residues. The CDR3 DNA reads as TGTGCCAGCAGCTTCGGGGTCGAGCAGTACTTC. This codes for CASSFGVEQYF.

This clonotype was counted between two and nine times. This sequence joins TRBV20-1 and TRBJ2-7; the match to TRBD1 covers 7 bases. Germline V gene data show CDR1 as DFQATT and CDR2 as SNEGSKA (reference sequence). The CDR3 totals 16 residues. Trimming removed 5 bases from V and 3 bases from J; junction bases left unmatched: 16. The CDR3 coding sequence is TGCAGTGCTGGGGGACAGTCCTCAGAAACGATCTACGAGCAGTACTTC. Amino acids: CSAGGQSSETIYEQYF.

The chain recombines TRBV4-3 with TRBJ1-2; perhaps TRBD1 as D (6 bases). Deletions cut 0 bases from V and 5 bases from J, with 16 bases between. There are 16 residues in the CDR3. The V gene's germline CDR1 is LGHNA and CDR2 YSLEER. The CDR3 reads CASSQDPRGGGYGYTF. DNA of the CDR3: TGCGCCAGCAGCCAAGATCCCAGGGGAGGAGGGTATGGCTACACCTTC.

The rearrangement uses TRBV5-6 and TRBJ2-3; 14 bases are a match to TRBD2. The V gene's germline CDR1 is SGHDT and CDR2 YYEEEE. After removal of 4 bases from V and 0 bases from J, the junction contained 7 bases not matched to a gene. CDR3 length: 18 amino acids. The CDR3 protein is CASSPRTSGRRSTDTQYF. Here the CDR3 DNA reads TGTGCCAGCAGCCCTAGGACTAGCGGGAGGAGGAGCACAGATACGCAGTATTTT.

The J gene is TRBJ2-6, the V gene TRBV9; D remains ambiguous. The CDR3 loop spans 13 amino acids. V was clipped by 6 bases and J by 1 base, with 5 bases between them. The germline CDR1 and CDR2 sequences are SGDLS and YYNGEE. Here the CDR3 reads CASTTSGANVLTF. Written as DNA, the CDR3 is TGTGCCAGCACCACATCTGGGGCCAACGTCCTGACTTTC.

This chain connects TRBV29-1 to TRBJ2-3; D may correspond to TRBD1 or TRBD2 (7 bases each). Germline CDR1 SQVTM, CDR2 ANQGSEA. This CDR3 has 13 amino acids. V shed 6 bases and J shed 2 bases, with 12 bases lying between them. CDR3 sequence (DNA): TGCAGCGTAGCGGGACAGTACACAGATACGCAGTATTTT. Translating gives CSVAGQYTDTQYF.

This clonotype was seen more than once but under ten times. The CDR3 DNA reads as TGTGCCAGCAGCCGGGGGACTAGCGGGGTGGCCTACAATGAGCAGTTCTTC. It codes for CASSRGTSGVAYNEQFF. The gene calls are TRBV3-1 and TRBJ2-1; TRBD2 matches at 13 bases. In germline, CDR1 is LGHDT, CDR2 YNNKEL (reference sequence). V was pared by 4 bases and J by 2 bases, with 5 bases of the junction left unmatched. The CDR3 contains 17 residues.

The chain joins TRBV12-3 or TRBV12-4 to TRBJ2-1, with D unresolved. The CDR3 totals 10 residues. V dropped 5 bases and J dropped 9 bases, with 5 bases sitting between them. The CDR3 sequence: CASSRIEQFF. The CDR3 nucleotides read TGTGCCAGCAGTCGGATTGAGCAGTTCTTC.

CDR3 coding DNA: TGTGCCAGCAGCGCTCGGAACACTGAAGCTTTCTTT. Its translation is CASSARNTEAFF. The chain is built from TRBV7-2 and TRBJ1-1; D not certain. CDR3 length: 12 residues. Germline loops: CDR1 SGHTA, CDR2 FQGNSA. V lost 5 bases and J lost 1, with 5 bases in between. The variable domain in full, completed from reference TRBV7-2 and TRBJ1-1, reads GAGVSQSPSNKVTEKGKDVELRCDPISGHTALYWYRQSLGQGLEFLIYFQGNSAPDKSGLPSDRFSAERTGGSVSTLTIQRTQQEDSAVYLCASSARNTEAFFGQGTRLTVV.

V is TRBV7-8 and J is TRBJ2-5; 13 bases map to TRBD2. The CDR3 runs to 19 residues. Germline V gene sequence: CDR1 SGHVS, CDR2 FQNEAQ. V lost 4 bases to trimming and J lost 1 base; unmatched junction nucleotides: 12. This CDR3 reads CASSSDGGGLAGSQETQYF. The CDR3 DNA follows: TGTGCCAGCAGCTCAGACGGGGGGGGACTAGCGGGATCCCAAGAGACCCAGTACTTC.

The chain is built from TRBV18 and TRBJ2-7; D unresolved. The CDR3 covers 14 residues. The V end was cut by 3 bases, the J end by 4 bases, with 13 bases between. Germline V gene data show CDR1 as KGHSH and CDR2 as LQKENI. The CDR3 reads CASSPSGLDYEQYF. In nucleotides, the CDR3 is TGTGCCAGCTCACCGTCGGGTCTAGATTACGAGCAGTACTTC. The complete variable domain, with remaining parts taken from reference TRBV18 and TRBJ2-7, reads NAGVMQNPRHLVRRRGQEARLRCSPMKGHSHVYWYRQLPEEGLKFMVYLQKENIIDESGMPKERFSAEFPKEGPSILRIQQVVRGDSAAYFCASSPSGLDYEQYFGPGTRLTVT.

This rearrangement joins TRBV2 to TRBJ2-3; 8 bases are a match to TRBD2. The CDR3 has 15 amino acids. Trimming at V came to 5 bases and at J to 0 bases, leaving 4 bases not matched to a gene. Per the germline V gene, CDR1 is SNHLY and CDR2 is FYNNEI. The CDR3 is CASSKLADSTDTQYF. The DNA for the CDR3 is TGTGCCAGCAGTAAACTAGCGGATAGCACAGATACGCAGTATTTT.

The chain carries TRBV9 and TRBJ2-3; 10 bases line up with TRBD2. The germline V gene has CDR1 SGDLS and CDR2 YYNGEE. The CDR3 contains 15 residues. V gave up 2 bases and J gave up 0 bases; unmatched junction bases: 0. The CDR3 DNA is TGTGCCAGCAGCGTTAGCGGGGGGAGCACAGATACGCAGTATTTT. It specifies CASSVSGGSTDTQYF.